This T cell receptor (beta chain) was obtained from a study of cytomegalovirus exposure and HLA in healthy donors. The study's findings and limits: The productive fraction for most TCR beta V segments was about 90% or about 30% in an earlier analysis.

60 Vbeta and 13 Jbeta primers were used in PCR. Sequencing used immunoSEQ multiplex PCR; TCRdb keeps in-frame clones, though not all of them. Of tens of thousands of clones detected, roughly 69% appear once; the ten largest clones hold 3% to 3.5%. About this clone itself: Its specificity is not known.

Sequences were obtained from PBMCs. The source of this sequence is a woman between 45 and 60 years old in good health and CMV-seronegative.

The CDR3 coding sequence is TGTGCCAGCTGGGGGGTGAACACTGAAGCTTTCTTT. Translating gives CASWGVNTEAFF. The rearrangement joins TRBV28 to TRBJ1-1, with TRBD1 as a possible D gene (5 bases). The germline V gene has CDR1 MDHEN and CDR2 SYDVKM. Deletions cut 8 bases from V and 0 bases from J, with 7 bases between. This CDR3 spans 12 amino acids.